This T cell receptor beta chain came from a study of metastatic and nonmetastatic thyroid tumors. Study information: It was across blood and tumor or nodule tissue from malignant and benign thyroid patients that repertoires were compared. General observations from the study: The reported finding was significantly higher TCR beta diversity in malignant thyroid tumors relative to benign nodules, in blood and tumor.

CDR1 and CDR2 from the germline V gene are SEHNR and FQNEAQ (reference sequence). The CDR3 runs to 14 residues. With V trimmed by 5 bases and J by 8 bases, 5 bases remained unmatched. The sample holds many counts of this clone. As yet, its antigen is unknown. The sample carries other DNA sequences with the same CDR3. Until they underwent thyroid surgery, no patient had received any treatment. Original methodology: Built for papillary thyroid cancer, a distant-metastasis classifier drew on CDR3 differences across clinicopathological groups. Via MiXCR, TCRdb re-called the PCR reads. The V and J calls and clone size come from TCRdb's table, not from the authors' own analysis. The sample has roughly 61,000 clones, under 5% seen once.

The source is a female donor with papillary thyroid cancer or a benign thyroid nodule (not recorded which). Some clones in this sample may be carry-over from other donors' samples. The J gene is TRBJ1-6, the V gene TRBV7-9, with TRBD1 identical over 8 bases. Specimen: blood. CDR3 DNA sequence: TGTGCCAGCAGCGCGACAGGGGTTTATTCACCCCTCCACTTT. Its protein is CASSATGVYSPLHF. The whole variable domain, filled in from reference TRBV7-9 and TRBJ1-6, reads DTGVSQNPRHKITKRGQNVTFRCDPISEHNRLYWYRQTLGQGPEFLTYFQNEAQLEKSRLLSDRFSAERPKGSFSTLEIQRTEQGDSAMYLCASSATGVYSPLHFGNGTRLTVT.